The 2 T cell receptor beta chains reported below all come from one sample, sequenced in a study of OX40 agonist ivuxolimab in advanced cancers. This table comes from immunoSEQ multiplex PCR, and its TCRdb copy is limited to in-frame clones, with some not included. The sample contains about 70,000 clones, around nine tenths of which appear only once. This sample comprised CD4+ or CD8+ T cells sorted from blood, obtained in a trial of the OX40 agonist ivuxolimab. These receptors all stem from an adult with an advanced solid tumor such as melanoma, head and neck, liver or kidney cancer.

The V gene is TRBV6-1, the J gene TRBJ2-3; 9 bases agree with TRBD1. V dropped 6 bases and J dropped 1; count of bases not matched to a gene: 2. The CDR3 contains 14 residues. Looked up from germline, CDR1 is MNHNS and CDR2 is SASEGT. In DNA, the CDR3 is TGTGCCAGCAGGGGACAGGGAGGCACAGATACGCAGTATTTT. Protein sequence: CASRGQGGTDTQYF.

The V gene is TRBV19, the J gene TRBJ2-5; 8 bases map to TRBD1. V trimming: 5 bases; J trimming: 5 bases; junction bases outside the gene matches: 7. The CDR3 covers 14 residues. CDR1 is LNHDA, CDR2 SQIVND, per germline (reference sequence). CDR3 in amino acids: CASSGPTGAETQYF. The CDR3 bases are TGTGCCAGTAGTGGACCGACAGGGGCTGAGACCCAGTACTTC.